This T cell receptor beta chain was captured in a study of blood T cell repertoires in COVID-19. Enrolment of Seattle patients took place during active infection, and they were followed longitudinally. Generated by immunoSEQ multiplex PCR, the TCRdb table keeps only in-frame clones and is missing some. This sample has some 200,000 clones, with 84% found just once. The V gene lost 1 base and the J gene lost 4 bases, with 8 bases spanning the gap. The germline CDR1 and CDR2 sequences are LGHDT and YNNKEL (reference sequence). The CDR3 is 14 amino acids. The source material was peripheral blood. The chain employs TRBV3-1 (or the pseudogene TRBV3-2) and TRBJ1-5; D might be TRBD1 (6 bases). This TCR derives from a woman in her 70s with COVID-19, enrolled during active disease. CDR3 nucleotides: TGTGCCAGCAGCCAAGCGGACAGTAATCAGCCCCAGCATTTT. Its protein product is CASSQADSNQPQHF.